Each of the 22 T cell receptor beta chains below was sequenced from the same sample in a study of T cells after yellow fever vaccination (dated by TCRdb to the late 2010s). Explained via the paper, the treatment or condition label denotes: live attenuated yellow fever vaccine strain. Libraries were prepared through 5' RACE. Sequencing was performed on an Illumina HiSeq 2500. Starting from the raw public reads, TCRdb applied fastp trimming at Q25, assembled clones with MiXCR and retained in-frame beta chains. Entries that share a CDR3 protein sequence are merged under the most common genes and DNA. The sample table lists under 250,000 distinct CDR3 sequences, 6.5% to 8.5% of them with a count of one. The ten largest clones represent approximately 0.85% of the sample. Source: CD4+ T cells sorted from PBMCs, taken 15 days after the yellow fever booster vaccination. These receptors were taken from a man under 40 who received the YFV17D yellow fever vaccine.

This clonotype has just a few counts. The chain recombines TRBV7-9 with TRBJ1-2; tentative D call: TRBD1 (5 bases). V was trimmed by 0 bases and J by 8 bases, leaving 16 bases between them. The V gene's germline CDR1 is SEHNR and CDR2 FQNEAQ (reference sequence). This CDR3 spans 15 amino acids. The DNA for the CDR3 is TGTGCCAGCAGCTTAGCGAATTTCAGGGCCGGCGGCTACACCTTC. Translated: CASSLANFRAGGYTF.

This rearrangement joins TRBV9 to TRBJ1-5, with a weak D call TRBD1 (5 bases). V shed 0 bases and J shed 6 bases, with 13 bases lying between them. The CDR3 is 15 amino acids. CDR1 and CDR2 (germline): SGDLS, YYNGEE. DNA of the CDR3: TGTGCCAGCAGCGTAGACCCGGGACGCGGTCAGCCCCAGCATTTT. The encoded protein is CASSVDPGRGQPQHF.

In DNA form, the CDR3 reads TGTGCCACCAGTGAGAACACCGGGGAGCTGTTTTTT. Translated, it gives CATSENTGELFF. V gene TRBV24-1 combines with J gene TRBJ2-2; unclear D gene. V was shortened by 4 bases and J by 1 base, with 0 bases between the two germline ends. CDR1 is KGHDR and CDR2 is SFDVKD in the germline V gene. CDR3 length equals 12 residues.

The rearrangement links TRBV19 to TRBJ2-1; D gene unclear. The V gene's germline CDR1 is LNHDA and CDR2 SQIVND (reference sequence). The CDR3 spans 13 residues. The ends were cut back, 7 bases at V and 2 bases at J, with 9 bases in the middle. CDR3 amino acids: CASNRATYNEQFF. The CDR3 bases are TGTGCCAGTAACCGGGCTACCTACAATGAGCAGTTCTTC. The entire variable domain, with the rest obtained from reference TRBV19 and TRBJ2-1, is as follows: DGGITQSPKYLFRKEGQNVTLSCEQNLNHDAMYWYRQDPGQGLRLIYYSQIVNDFQKGDIAEGYSVSREKKESFPLTVTSAQKNPTAFYLCASNRATYNEQFFGPGTRLTVL.

This clonotype was seen many times. The chain links TRBV4-3 to TRBJ2-1, with D maybe TRBD1 (6 bases). Trimming pared 0 bases from V and 9 bases from J, leaving 12 bases between. The CDR3 has 14 residues. Per the germline V gene, CDR1 is LGHNA and CDR2 is YSLEER. The CDR3 sequence: CASSQEGLGGEQFF. CDR3 sequence (DNA): TGCGCCAGCAGCCAAGAGGGGTTAGGGGGTGAGCAGTTCTTC.

In this sample, this clonotype turned up many times. The chain uses TRBV5-1 and TRBJ2-7; 7 bases map to TRBD1. This CDR3 is built from 15 residues. CDR1 SGHRS and CDR2 YFSETQ come from the germline V gene. The junction had 14 bases not matched to a gene; V was cut back by 7 bases and J by 4 bases. The CDR3 reads CASGPYQGEGYEQYF. CDR3 coding DNA: TGCGCCAGCGGTCCTTATCAGGGGGAAGGATACGAGCAGTACTTC.

V and J are TRBV4-3 and TRBJ2-7; D might be TRBD1 (5 bases). CDR1 and CDR2 (germline): LGHNA, YSLEER. The CDR3 runs to 18 residues. V shed 0 bases and J shed 2 bases, with 20 bases lying between them. For the CDR3, the DNA is TGCGCCAGCAGCCAAGATGCAAAGGGGAACCACCGCCCCTACGAGCAGTACTTC. Amino acid sequence: CASSQDAKGNHRPYEQYF.

This clonotype came up a few times. The chain is built from TRBV20-1 and TRBJ1-1, with D maybe TRBD1 (5 bases). Germline V gene lookup returns CDR1 DFQATT and CDR2 SNEGSKA (reference sequence). This CDR3 contains 11 residues. CDR3 nucleotide sequence: TGCAGCCACCAATCCGGGGGTGAAGCTTTCTTT. It yields the protein CSHQSGGEAFF.

The V and J genes are TRBV19 and TRBJ1-1, with D uncertain. The CDR3 spans 11 residues. CDR1 and CDR2 from the germline V gene are LNHDA and SQIVND (reference sequence). V dropped 4 bases and J dropped 7 bases, with 7 bases sitting between them. The CDR3 spells CASSKQSEAFF. CDR3 in DNA: TGTGCCAGTAGTAAACAGAGTGAAGCTTTCTTT.

The rearrangement joins TRBV5-1 to TRBJ2-7; D perhaps matches TRBD2 (6 bases). V lost 6 bases, J lost 7 bases, and 17 bases lay in between. The CDR3 is 13 residues long. CDR1 is SGHRS, CDR2 YFSETQ, per germline. CDR3 region: CASNRESGREQYF. Written as DNA, the CDR3 is TGCGCCAGCAACCGGGAGTCCGGGCGGGAGCAGTACTTC.

This clonotype was seen a few times. This chain joins TRBV6-4 and TRBJ2-1; TRBD2 matches at 11 bases. V lost 6 bases to trimming and J lost 3 bases; unmatched junction nucleotides: 16. The V gene's germline CDR1 is MRHNA and CDR2 SNTAGT. The CDR3 totals 19 residues. The CDR3 here is CASSLYFVGTSGGYNEQFF. CDR3 nucleotide sequence: TGTGCCAGCAGCCTTTATTTTGTCGGAACTAGCGGGGGCTACAATGAGCAGTTCTTC.

The CDR3 sequence is CASSELSGVSRESYNEQFF. The CDR3 nucleotides are TGTGCCAGCAGTGAGTTGAGTGGGGTTTCGCGGGAATCCTACAATGAGCAGTTCTTC. The V and J genes are TRBV25-1 and TRBJ2-1, with D tentatively TRBD2 (6 bases). This CDR3 is 19 amino acids long. Germline CDR1 is MGHDK and CDR2 is SYGVNS. Deletions cut 3 bases from V and 1 base from J, with 22 bases between.

V and J are TRBV20-1 and TRBJ2-1; 15 nucleotides agree with TRBD2. The CDR3 length is 18 residues. Trimming took 5 bases from V and 0 from J; bases not matched to a gene: 8. Per germline, CDR1 DFQATT and CDR2 SNEGSKA (reference sequence). CDR3 sequence: CSAVGTSGRPSSYNEQFF. CDR3 nucleotides: TGCAGTGCTGTAGGGACTAGCGGGAGGCCGAGCTCCTACAATGAGCAGTTCTTC.

This clonotype appeared many times. This chain uses TRBV10-3 with TRBJ1-6; D gene ambiguous. Per germline, CDR1 ENHRY and CDR2 SYGVKD. Trimming shortened V by 0 bases and J by 14 bases, and 11 bases separated the two germline ends. The CDR3 is 13 amino acids. CDR3 amino acids: CAISESIGYSLHF. In DNA, the CDR3 is TGTGCCATCAGTGAGTCGATCGGGTATTCCCTCCACTTT.

This clonotype was observed a handful of times. The gene calls are TRBV3-1 and TRBJ2-1; D is possibly TRBD2 (5 bases). The length of the CDR3 is 14 residues. Germline lookup yields CDR1 LGHDT and CDR2 YNNKEL (reference sequence). The V end was cut by 0 bases, the J end by 7 bases, with 10 bases between. Written as DNA, the CDR3 is TGTGCCAGCAGCCAAGAGCGAGGGTGGAATGAGCAGTTCTTC. Its translation: CASSQERGWNEQFF.

This clonotype turned up a few times. The chain uses TRBV5-4 and TRBJ2-5, with TRBD1 matching 9 bases. The germline gives CDR1 SGHNT, CDR2 YYREEE (reference sequence). The trim removed 5 bases at V and 5 bases at J, leaving 10 bases unmatched. The CDR3 runs 15 residues. The CDR3: CASSSPGQGTETQYF. The CDR3 nucleotides read TGTGCCAGCAGTTCTCCGGGACAGGGAACGGAGACCCAGTACTTC.

Many counts were recorded for this clonotype. The chain combines TRBV19 with TRBJ1-1; D remains unclear. The germline CDR1 and CDR2 sequences are LNHDA and SQIVND (reference sequence). The V and J ends lost 5 bases and 5 bases respectively, with 9 bases between them. The CDR3 is made up of 12 amino acids. The CDR3 nucleotides are TGTGCCAGTAGTGAAAGAGGGACTGAAGCTTTCTTT. Amino acid sequence: CASSERGTEAFF.

This clonotype was seen a few times. V gene TRBV27 combines with J gene TRBJ2-5; 10 bases match TRBD1. J lost 5 bases, V lost 4 bases, and 7 bases had no gene match. From germline, CDR1 is MNHEY and CDR2 SMNVEV (reference sequence). This CDR3 has 15 amino acids. The CDR3 sequence is CASSSGTGVRETQYF. The CDR3 bases are TGTGCCAGCAGTTCAGGGACAGGGGTAAGGGAGACCCAGTACTTC.

The sample holds a few counts of this clonotype. The chain is built from TRBV7-2 and TRBJ2-7; unclear D gene. The V end was cut by 3 bases, the J end by 0 bases, with 9 bases between. Germline V gene data show CDR1 as SGHTA and CDR2 as FQGNSA. The CDR3 consists of 14 residues. CDR3 in DNA: TGTGCCAGCAGCTTGGAAGCGAGCTCCTACGAGCAGTACTTC. The encoded protein is CASSLEASSYEQYF. Based on the CDR3 plus reference TRBV7-2 and TRBJ2-7, the full variable domain is GAGVSQSPSNKVTEKGKDVELRCDPISGHTALYWYRQSLGQGLEFLIYFQGNSAPDKSGLPSDRFSAERTGGSVSTLTIQRTQQEDSAVYLCASSLEASSYEQYFGPGTRLTVT.

The rearrangement uses TRBV7-2 and TRBJ2-1; weak D call: TRBD2 (6 bases). The germline CDR1 and CDR2 sequences are SGHTA and FQGNSA. This CDR3 is built from 14 residues. The V gene lost 5 bases and the J gene lost 6 bases, with 14 bases spanning the gap. This CDR3 is CASSRLMGGNEQFF. In DNA, the CDR3 is TGTGCCAGCAGCCGCCTGATGGGAGGCAATGAGCAGTTCTTC.

This clonotype was seen only a few times. V is TRBV12-3 or TRBV12-4 and J is TRBJ2-1; TRBD2 matches 11 bases. CDR3 length equals 15 residues. V trimming: 6 bases; J trimming: 5 bases; junction bases outside the gene matches: 6. CDR3 in amino acids: CASRLAGVVNNEQFF. In DNA, the CDR3 is TGTGCCAGCAGACTAGCGGGAGTTGTGAACAATGAGCAGTTCTTC.

The chain uses TRBV5-1 and TRBJ1-2; 8 nucleotides agree with TRBD1. This CDR3 is 16 amino acids long. The trim removed 0 bases at V and 1 base at J, leaving 5 bases unmatched. Germline-derived CDR1 and CDR2 are SGHRS and YFSETQ. This CDR3 reads CASSLGATGDNYGYTF. DNA for the CDR3: TGCGCCAGCAGCTTGGGAGCGACAGGGGATAACTATGGCTACACCTTC. Full variable domain (missing parts from reference TRBV5-1 and TRBJ1-2): KAGVTQTPRYLIKTRGQQVTLSCSPISGHRSVSWYQQTPGQGLQFLFEYFSETQRNKGNFPGRFSGRQFSNSRSEMNVSTLELGDSALYLCASSLGATGDNYGYTFGSGTRLTVV.